Listed here are 27 T cell receptor beta chains from one sample, sequenced in a study of patients and donors after allogeneic stem cell transplantation. One entry per CDR3 protein, called by TCRdb with MiXCR from the RT-PCR reads. The repertoire holds 400,000 to 450,000 distinct CDR3 sequences, with 15% to 20% as singletons. The sequencing sample was made of blood, either unsorted or a sorted T cell fraction (not recorded which). The origin of the receptors is a human donor who was either an allogeneic HSCT recipient or a stem cell or donor lymphocyte infusion donor (not recorded which). It is not recorded whose cells these are; they may come from a transplant donor.

This chain uses TRBV18 with TRBJ2-1; D possibly corresponds to TRBD2 (5 bases). Germline values: CDR1 KGHSH, CDR2 LQKENI. The V and J ends lost 4 bases and 9 bases respectively, with 16 bases between them. CDR3 length: 14 amino acids. This CDR3 is CASSLSAGGGEQFF. Here the CDR3 DNA reads TGTGCCAGCTCACTCTCTGCGGGCGGCGGTGAGCAGTTCTTC.

This clonotype was recorded many times. The junction and the germline gene differ at one end; a read error may be behind it. CDR3 bases: TGTGCTATCAGTGAGTCGATTAGCCACAATGAGCAGTTCTTC. Its protein product is CAISESISHNEQFF. The gene calls are TRBV10-3 and TRBJ2-1; D gene ambiguous. Germline CDR1 reads ENHRY; CDR2 reads SYGVKD. The CDR3 totals 14 residues.

The chain has TRBV6-5 and TRBJ2-7; the D gene could be TRBD1 or TRBD2 (6 bases each). This CDR3 has 16 amino acids. Trimming removed 4 bases at V and 2 bases at J, with 18 bases between. From germline, CDR1 is MNHEY and CDR2 SVGAGI. The CDR3 nucleotides read TGTGCCAGCAGTTCTAAGGGAACAGGGAGGCCCTACGAGCAGTACTTC. Translated, it gives CASSSKGTGRPYEQYF.

The sample holds many counts of this clonotype. The chain has TRBV7-9 and TRBJ2-7, with D tentatively TRBD1 (6 bases). The V gene lost 4 bases and the J gene lost 4 bases, with 14 bases spanning the gap. Germline V CDR1 and CDR2: SEHNR, FQNEAQ (reference sequence). The CDR3 is 14 residues long. Written as DNA, the CDR3 is TGTGCCAGCAGCTCGCGGACAGAATTGTACGAGCAGTACTTC. Residues: CASSSRTELYEQYF. The full variable domain, rest sourced from reference TRBV7-9 and TRBJ2-7, is DTGVSQNPRHKITKRGQNVTFRCDPISEHNRLYWYRQTLGQGPEFLTYFQNEAQLEKSRLLSDRFSAERPKGSFSTLEIQRTEQGDSAMYLCASSSRTELYEQYFGPGTRLTVT.

This clonotype was counted only a few times. The chain recombines TRBV25-1 with TRBJ2-3; 14 nucleotides line up with TRBD2. Trimming took 7 bases from V and 3 from J; bases not matched to a gene: 3. The CDR3 spans 15 residues. The V gene's germline CDR1 is MGHDK and CDR2 SYGVNS. The CDR3 DNA follows: TGTGCCAGCACAAGGACTAGCGGGGGGACAGATACGCAGTATTTT. It yields the protein CASTRTSGGTDTQYF.

This sequence joins TRBV6-5 and TRBJ1-6; 7 bases are shared with TRBD1. CDR1 is MNHEY, CDR2 SVGAGI, per germline. V dropped 4 bases and J dropped 13; count of bases not matched to a gene: 10. The CDR3 is made up of 14 amino acids. In nucleotides, the CDR3 is TGTGCCAGCAGTTCGACAGGGTCGTATACCCCCCTCCACTTT. Translation gives CASSSTGSYTPLHF.

The rearrangement links TRBV7-2 to TRBJ1-3, with a tentative D call TRBD1 (5 bases). The ends were cut back, 3 bases at V and 0 bases at J, with 9 bases in the middle. Germline V gene sequence: CDR1 SGHTA, CDR2 FQGNSA. The length of the CDR3 is 15 residues. CDR3 sequence (DNA): TGTGCCAGCAGCTTTGTGGGGGACTCTGGAAACACCATATATTTT. Encoded protein: CASSFVGDSGNTIYF.

The sample holds many counts of this clonotype. The chain employs TRBV4-1 and TRBJ2-3; 10 nucleotides align to TRBD2. Germline CDR1 is MGHRA and CDR2 is YSYEKL. After removal of 2 bases from V and 6 bases from J, the junction contained 11 bases not matched to a gene. The CDR3 is made up of 17 amino acids. This chain's CDR3 is CASSQPPWGAGGDTQYF. CDR3 sequence (DNA): TGCGCCAGCAGCCAACCCCCGTGGGGAGCGGGAGGGGATACGCAGTATTTT.

The V and J genes are TRBV12-3 or TRBV12-4 and TRBJ2-3; the D is unclear. V lost 7 bases, J lost 7 bases, and 18 bases lay in between. The CDR3 covers 14 residues. CDR3 nucleotides: TGTGCCAGCACCTCCGGGCAGCCCGCATATACGCAGTATTTT. Protein sequence: CASTSGQPAYTQYF.

This clonotype was counted a few times. CDR3 coding DNA: TGTGCCAGTAGTATGGAGGGGACCGGGGAGCTGTTTTTT. Its protein product is CASSMEGTGELFF. The chain carries TRBV19 and TRBJ2-2; D is perhaps TRBD2 (6 bases). The CDR3 sequence is 13 residues long. Trimming removed 3 bases from V and 5 bases from J, with 7 bases in between. Germline CDR1 LNHDA, CDR2 SQIVND (reference sequence).

There are many counts of this clonotype. V usage is TRBV2 and J usage is TRBJ2-1; 8 bases agree with TRBD2. J lost 2 bases, V lost 5 bases, and 5 bases had no gene match. From germline, CDR1 is SNHLY and CDR2 FYNNEI. The CDR3 loop spans 15 amino acids. The CDR3 DNA reads TGTGCCAGCAGTCCGGGACTAGTTCCCTACAATGAGCAGTTCTTC. Translated, it gives CASSPGLVPYNEQFF.

In its sample, this clonotype was seen many times. V and J are TRBV12-3 or TRBV12-4 and TRBJ2-1; D is unresolved. The V end was cut by 5 bases, the J end by 3 bases, with 11 bases between. The CDR3 consists of 14 residues. In DNA, the CDR3 is TGTGCCAGCAGTCCCTCGACGGTCTACAATGAGCAGTTCTTC. Translated, it gives CASSPSTVYNEQFF.

The chain joins TRBV18 to TRBJ2-2; D is undetermined. The V end was cut by 2 bases, the J end by 5 bases, with 9 bases between. Per germline, CDR1 KGHSH and CDR2 LQKENI. This CDR3 contains 14 residues. The CDR3 nucleotides read TGTGCCAGCTCACCAATTTCCGGAACCGGGGAGCTGTTTTTT. Its protein product is CASSPISGTGELFF.

CDR3 in amino acids: CASSVVVGVGTGELFF. The CDR3 DNA follows: TGTGCCAGCAGCGTAGTTGTGGGAGTTGGAACCGGGGAGCTGTTTTTT. The rearrangement joins TRBV9 to TRBJ2-2, with D tentatively TRBD2 (5 bases). Germline CDR1 SGDLS, CDR2 YYNGEE. CDR3 length: 16 amino acids. V was clipped by 0 bases and J by 5 bases, with 14 bases between them.

The sample holds a few counts of this clonotype. V gene TRBV12-3 or TRBV12-4 combines with J gene TRBJ2-2; TRBD2 matches 10 bases. The CDR3 is made up of 16 amino acids. V lost 5 bases and J lost 0; bases outside the gene matches: 3. CDR3 coding DNA: TGTGCCAGCAGTAGAAGCGGGGGGGCGAACACCGGGGAGCTGTTTTTT. Its protein product is CASSRSGGANTGELFF.

V is TRBV28 and J is TRBJ2-2; 8 bases fit TRBD1. The CDR3 has 15 residues. Germline V gene data show CDR1 as MDHEN and CDR2 as SYDVKM. V shed 7 bases, J shed 4 bases, and the junction held 8 bases outside the gene matches. As DNA, the CDR3 is TGTGCCAGCATCTCAGGGGGCGAGGGCACCGGGGAGCTGTTTTTT. Translated: CASISGGEGTGELFF.

This sequence joins TRBV4-3 and TRBJ1-2; D is ambiguous. Germline CDR1 is LGHNA and CDR2 is YSLEER. The length of the CDR3 is 14 residues. V shed 0 bases and J shed 1 base, with 6 bases lying between them. CDR3 protein: CASSQDGLNYGYTF. CDR3 coding DNA: TGCGCCAGCAGCCAAGACGGACTTAACTATGGCTACACCTTC.

This clonotype was picked up many times. V and J are TRBV29-1 and TRBJ2-1, with 11 bases identical to TRBD1. The CDR3 is made up of 17 amino acids. Trimming removed 3 bases from V and 4 bases from J; junction bases left unmatched: 11. Per the germline V gene, CDR1 is SQVTM and CDR2 is ANQGSEA. The CDR3 nucleotides read TGCAGCGTTGAGGGGGACAGGGGGATGGTGGGGTACAATGAGCAGTTCTTC. Protein: CSVEGDRGMVGYNEQFF.

The chain has TRBV18 and TRBJ1-1; TRBD1 agrees at 7 bases. V dropped 6 bases and J dropped 6; count of bases not matched to a gene: 4. Germline CDR1 and CDR2: KGHSH and LQKENI. This CDR3 contains 12 residues. CDR3 in DNA: TGTGCCAGCTCCCAGAGGGGGCCTGAAGCTTTCTTT. Translation: CASSQRGPEAFF.

This chain joins TRBV18 and TRBJ1-3; D call uncertain. Germline V CDR1 and CDR2: KGHSH, LQKENI. CDR3 length: 16 amino acids. Trimming pared 1 base from V and 0 bases from J, leaving 10 bases between. The DNA of the CDR3 is TGTGCCAGCTCACCACAGGTCGGATCCTCTGGAAACACCATATATTTT. This translates into CASSPQVGSSGNTIYF.

Ten or more counts support this clonotype. The chain carries TRBV10-3 and TRBJ2-3; D is ambiguous. The ends were cut back, 1 base at V and 0 bases at J, with 8 bases in the middle. Germline CDR1 and CDR2: ENHRY and SYGVKD. The CDR3 has 15 amino acids. This chain's CDR3 is CAISEWASSTDTQYF. The CDR3 bases are TGTGCCATCAGTGAGTGGGCCTCTAGCACAGATACGCAGTATTTT.

This clonotype was seen repeatedly, ten times or more. The CDR3 here is CASSSGTKEEKLFF. CDR3 DNA sequence: TGTGCCAGTTCCTCCGGGACAAAGGAGGAAAAACTGTTTTTT. The rearrangement uses TRBV6-1 and TRBJ1-4, with a tentative D call TRBD1 (6 bases). CDR1 is MNHNS, CDR2 SASEGT, per germline. This CDR3 is built from 14 residues. V lost 9 bases to trimming and J lost 8 bases, with 19 bases between them.

The genes are TRBV6-1 and TRBJ2-7; 10 bases agree with TRBD2. Unmatched junction bases numbered 6, after V lost 5 bases and J lost 2 bases. Germline loops: CDR1 MNHNS, CDR2 SASEGT. The CDR3 consists of 15 residues. CDR3 sequence (DNA): TGTGCCAGCAGTAAGAGGACTAGCGGCACCTACGAGCAGTACTTC. Translation: CASSKRTSGTYEQYF.

This clonotype turned up a few times. This chain links TRBV6-2 or TRBV6-3 with TRBJ2-3; D is perhaps TRBD2 (5 bases). The CDR3 covers 13 residues. Germline V CDR1 and CDR2: MNHEY, SVGEGT. V dropped 8 bases and J dropped 2 bases, with 11 bases sitting between them. This chain's CDR3 is CASHSGFTDTQYF. CDR3 DNA sequence: TGTGCCAGCCACTCGGGGTTCACAGATACGCAGTATTTT.

The rearrangement links TRBV6-1 to TRBJ2-1; TRBD2 agrees at 12 bases. V was clipped by 5 bases and J by 0 bases; unmatched bases: 11. The V gene's germline CDR1 is MNHNS and CDR2 SASEGT. This CDR3 region has 19 residues. CDR3 nucleotide sequence: TGTGCCAGCAGTATTCCGGGACTAGCGGGTCCGAGCTCCTACAATGAGCAGTTCTTC. Its protein is CASSIPGLAGPSSYNEQFF.

The table lists this clonotype with a few counts. The J gene is TRBJ2-3, the V gene TRBV6-4; 10 bases match TRBD1. Germline loops: CDR1 MRHNA, CDR2 SNTAGT. V lost 6 bases and J lost 3; bases outside the gene matches: 6. The CDR3 runs 15 residues. This CDR3 is CASRRQGALTDTQYF. The CDR3 region has the DNA TGTGCCAGCAGGAGACAGGGGGCATTGACAGATACGCAGTATTTT.

The rearrangement links TRBV6-1 to TRBJ2-7, with TRBD1 identical over 8 bases. The CDR3 totals 15 residues. Germline CDR1 is MNHNS and CDR2 is SASEGT. J was trimmed by 8 bases and V by 8 bases; bases with no gene match: 17. CDR3 coding DNA: TGTGCCAGCGTAACGTCCGGGACAGGCAGTAAGAAGCAGTACTTC. This codes for CASVTSGTGSKKQYF.